This T cell receptor beta chain was obtained from a study of blood T cell repertoires in COVID-19 (dated by TCRdb to the early 2020s). Describing the broader study: Collaborator samples came from the United States, Italy and Spain and covered acute and convalescent phases of COVID-19. The material from the prospective study consisted of cDNA or gDNA derived from T cells, B-cell-depleted T cells, or PBMCs. The dataset comprised deeply sampled blood TCRbeta repertoires from subjects exposed to, actively infected with, or recovered from COVID-19. The repertoires were released in a freely available public database meant as a resource for research on the immune response to SARS-CoV-2. Samples were obtained from the ongoing ImmuneRACE study (first 160 participants) and from over 1,000 subjects provided by 6 global collaborators. The sample metadata nearly always contained a de-identified subject ID, COVID-19 status, age in years and sex. HLA class I and class II types, where available, came from metadata supplied by the sample provider rather than from assay-based typing. Findings and caveats that apply to the study as a whole: The amount of clinical and demographic metadata varied by source and participant and was provided uncurated.

Deletion took 7 bases off V and 5 bases off J, with a span of 9 bases between the germline ends. The CDR3 has 11 amino acids, counting the end cysteine and phenylalanine. Just the 33-base CDR3 DNA is kept, in frame starting at base 1. CDR1 and CDR2 were assigned from the germline V gene as SGHRS and YFSETQ. One collaborating source in Seattle enrolled patients during active infection and followed them longitudinally through the course of disease. Collaborating institutions collected whole blood in K2EDTA tubes following their own protocols. For TCRbeta analysis, collaborators shipped samples in one of three forms: frozen whole blood, isolated PBMCs, or DNA extracted from either of those sample types. As regards this clone: Which antigen it targets is not known. There are no base qualities to consult, and no much larger clone falls within one base.

TCRbeta CDR3 regions were amplified from genomic DNA using the immunoSEQ Assay, a bias-controlled multiplex PCR. Processing in the source paper ran as follows. The number of nucleated cells in each sample was estimated by amplification of reference gene primers within the assay. To quantify the absolute abundance of each unique TCRbeta CDR3 rearrangement, sequence reads were collapsed and filtered. Productive Simpson clonality was computed per sample as the square root of Simpson's diversity index over productive rearrangements. The table was pulled from immuneACCESS by TCRdb, which kept in-frame rearrangements only. Such tables lose some clones; where checked, under half of the loss comes from unresolved V genes, and the rest has no known cause. V and J calls and clone size follow that table, whereas D and trimming were derived from the DNA. Across this sample there are roughly 280,000 clones, with approximately 86% seen only once. Of the sample, roughly 5.6% falls within the top ten clones.

This clonotype was obtained from a woman aged 60-70 years with COVID-19, enrolled during active disease. Sequencing was performed on peripheral blood. The receptor chain draws on TRBV5-1 and TRBJ1-2; the D gene lacks a confident call. The nucleotides read TGCGCCAGCGAGGGAGGGTATGGCTACACCTTC. Its protein reads: CASEGGYGYTF.